The 30 T cell receptor beta chains presented below share a single source sample, sequenced in a study of blood T cells in healthy people across ages. Together with a sample-barcoded 5' primer, a J-beta primer mix was included in a second PCR lasting about 6 to 11 cycles. TCRdb used MiXCR to reprocess the 5' RACE reads, holding one entry per CDR3 protein. The table shows fewer than 950,000 distinct CDR3 sequences, with less than 70% occurring only once. The sample consisted of blood. All receptors come from a man older than 75 in good health.

The chain links TRBV29-1 to TRBJ2-1; D perhaps matches TRBD1 (5 bases). CDR1 is SQVTM, CDR2 ANQGSEA, per germline. The V end was cut by 2 bases, the J end by 6 bases, with 5 bases between. The CDR3 covers 11 residues. The CDR3 sequence is CSVERGNEQFF. The DNA of the CDR3 is TGCAGCGTTGAAAGGGGCAATGAGCAGTTCTTC.

The chain couples TRBV20-1 to TRBJ2-1, with unresolved D. Germline CDR1 DFQATT, CDR2 SNEGSKA (reference sequence). This CDR3 has 14 amino acids. The ends were cut back, 0 bases at V and 4 bases at J, with 10 bases in the middle. CDR3 region: CSARDGQAYNEQFF. The CDR3 DNA reads as TGCAGTGCTAGAGATGGGCAGGCTTACAATGAGCAGTTCTTC.

The chain carries TRBV29-1 and TRBJ2-3; D is uncertain. The germline V gene encodes CDR1 SQVTM and CDR2 ANQGSEA. V was clipped by 6 bases and J by 5 bases, with 9 bases between them. This CDR3 is built from 11 residues. The CDR3 region has the DNA TGCAGCGTCGACTCCGGAGATACGCAGTATTTT. Protein sequence: CSVDSGDTQYF.

The chain has TRBV20-1 and TRBJ2-4; D is unclear. The J call may be in error: the DNA end matches TRBJ2-7 better. The CDR3 extends over 13 amino acids. The germline V gene has CDR1 DFQATT and CDR2 SNEGSKA (reference sequence). The CDR3: CSATPDGSYEQYF. The CDR3 DNA is TGCAGTGCTACACCGGACGGTTCCTACGAGCAGTACTTC.

The rearrangement links TRBV19 to TRBJ1-3; D unclear. Trimming stripped 8 bases from V and 3 bases from J, with 11 bases between. Germline CDR1 and CDR2: LNHDA and SQIVND (reference sequence). The CDR3 runs 13 residues. The CDR3 loop is CASQKGGGNTIYF. The CDR3 DNA sequence: TGTGCCAGTCAGAAGGGAGGTGGAAACACCATATATTTT.

The CDR3 loop is CASSERLAAPYNEQFF. The DNA for the CDR3 is TGTGCCAGCAGCGAACGACTAGCGGCCCCCTACAATGAGCAGTTCTTC. The gene calls are TRBV11-1 and TRBJ2-1; TRBD2 aligns across 9 bases. Trimming took 5 bases from V and 2 from J; bases not matched to a gene: 7. Germline loops: CDR1 SGHAT, CDR2 FQDESV (reference sequence). The CDR3 has 16 residues.

The CDR3 DNA reads as TGCAGCGTCGTTAGACTAGCGGGAGGGGGGAATGAGCAGTTCTTC. This gives the protein CSVVRLAGGGNEQFF. The V call is TRBV29-1, the J call TRBJ2-1, with TRBD2 matching over 14 bases. Germline trimming cut 6 bases from V and 7 bases from J; bases unmatched to any gene: 8. Per germline, CDR1 SQVTM and CDR2 ANQGSEA. There are 15 residues in the CDR3.

This clonotype was observed a few times. Here the CDR3 reads CASSLWETQYF. DNA for the CDR3: TGTGCCAGCAGCCTATGGGAGACCCAGTACTTC. This chain uses TRBV5-5 with TRBJ2-7, with D uncertain. The J call is doubtful: the DNA matches TRBJ2-5 better. This CDR3 spans 11 amino acids. The germline V gene has CDR1 SGHKS and CDR2 YYEKEE (reference sequence).

This clonotype was observed a few times. This chain links TRBV3-1 with TRBJ2-7, with D perhaps given as TRBD1 or TRBD2 (5 bases each). CDR3 length: 18 residues. CDR1 is LGHDT and CDR2 is YNNKEL in the germline V gene (reference sequence). The germline V and J ends were trimmed by 0 bases and 2 bases, with 20 bases remaining between them. CDR3 bases: TGTGCCAGCAGCCAAGATGGAGTGGGGGTGAGTCAAACCTACGAGCAGTACTTC. Translating it yields CASSQDGVGVSQTYEQYF.

The gene calls are TRBV29-1 and TRBJ1-1, with unresolved D. This CDR3 is built from 12 residues. V gave up 7 bases and J gave up 3 bases, with 12 bases separating them. From germline, CDR1 is SQVTM and CDR2 ANQGSEA. CDR3 amino acids: CSASYGDTEAFF. The CDR3 nucleotides are TGCAGCGCCTCATATGGGGACACTGAAGCTTTCTTT. The complete variable domain, with remaining parts taken from reference TRBV29-1 and TRBJ1-1, reads SAVISQKPSRDICQRGTSLTIQCQVDSQVTMMFWYRQQPGQSLTLIATANQGSEATYESGFVIDKFPISRPNLTFSTLTVSNMSPEDSSIYLCSASYGDTEAFFGQGTRLTVV.

This clonotype was picked up a small number of times. This chain links TRBV21-1 with TRBJ2-4; TRBD2 is the table's D call and was not checked against the DNA. TRBV21-1 is a pseudogene locus. The CDR3 spans 15 residues. CDR3 residues: CASSQRRAEENIQYF. Written as DNA, the CDR3 is TGTGCCAGCAGTCAAAGGAGGGCGGAAGAAAACATTCAGTACTTC.

The chain uses TRBV29-1 and TRBJ1-1, with a weak D call TRBD1 (5 bases). CDR3 length: 11 residues. The V gene lost 7 bases and the J gene lost 8 bases, with 14 bases spanning the gap. Germline lookup yields CDR1 SQVTM and CDR2 ANQGSEA. The CDR3 coding sequence is TGCAGCGCCAGGGTCCAGAGGGAAGCTTTCTTT. Amino acids: CSARVQREAFF.

The chain carries TRBV20-1 and TRBJ1-2; 9 bases are shared with TRBD1. There are 14 residues in the CDR3. Germline trimming cut 6 bases from V and 7 bases from J; bases unmatched to any gene: 12. CDR1 DFQATT and CDR2 SNEGSKA come from the germline V gene (reference sequence). The DNA for the CDR3 is TGCAGTGCCGGCCCCGGGACAGGGTTCCGTGGCTACACCTTC. This codes for CSAGPGTGFRGYTF.

This clonotype was picked up many times. This chain connects TRBV7-2 to TRBJ2-7; D is tentatively TRBD1 or TRBD2 (5 bases each). The V end lost 7 bases, the J end lost 6 bases, and 16 bases lay between the germline ends. The CDR3 spans 13 residues. Germline V lookup: CDR1 SGHTA, CDR2 FQGNSA. CDR3 sequence (DNA): TGTGCCAGCACCCCCAGAGGGGTTGGCGAGCAGTACTTC. The encoded protein is CASTPRGVGEQYF. Complete variable domain (other parts from reference TRBV7-2 and TRBJ2-7): GAGVSQSPSNKVTEKGKDVELRCDPISGHTALYWYRQSLGQGLEFLIYFQGNSAPDKSGLPSDRFSAERTGGSVSTLTIQRTQQEDSAVYLCASTPRGVGEQYFGPGTRLTVT.

The chain links TRBV20-1 to TRBJ2-1; the match to TRBD1 covers 7 bases. This CDR3 comprises 14 residues. V dropped 6 bases and J dropped 3; count of bases not matched to a gene: 8. CDR1 and CDR2 (germline): DFQATT, SNEGSKA (reference sequence). The CDR3 DNA sequence: TGCAGTGCCGAGGGACAGTCGGTCTACAATGAGCAGTTCTTC. It encodes CSAEGQSVYNEQFF.

This rearrangement joins TRBV10-3 to TRBJ2-3, with D perhaps being TRBD1 or TRBD2 (6 bases each). Trimming took 0 bases from V and 14 from J, leaving 18 bases between them. The CDR3 has 14 residues. Germline V gives CDR1 ENHRY, CDR2 SYGVKD. CDR3 residues: CAISESGGHRYAYF. The CDR3 coding sequence is TGTGCCATCAGTGAGTCGGGGGGACACAGATACGCGTATTTT.

The table lists this clonotype with a few counts. This chain links TRBV5-1 with TRBJ2-1; 9 positions agree with TRBD2. Germline-derived CDR1 and CDR2 are SGHRS and YFSETQ. This CDR3 contains 17 residues. Trimming at V came to 4 bases and at J to 0 bases, leaving 8 bases not matched to a gene. For the CDR3, the DNA is TGCGCCAGCAGCCCCGGACTAGCGCCCAGCTCCTACAATGAGCAGTTCTTC. Translating gives CASSPGLAPSSYNEQFF.

This clonotype was detected a few times. The chain has TRBV20-1 and TRBJ2-3; TRBD2 aligns across 8 bases. Per germline, CDR1 DFQATT and CDR2 SNEGSKA (reference sequence). This CDR3 is built from 13 residues. V lost 7 bases and J lost 6; bases outside the gene matches: 9. The CDR3 here is CSVRAGVGDTQYF. CDR3 nucleotide sequence: TGCAGTGTTCGAGCGGGAGTAGGTGATACGCAGTATTTT.

This clonotype was seen only a few times. The gene calls are TRBV28 and TRBJ1-5; D is ambiguous. The CDR3 length is 14 residues. The V end was cut by 5 bases, the J end by 4 bases, with 12 bases between. CDR1 and CDR2 from the germline V gene are MDHEN and SYDVKM. Here the CDR3 DNA reads TGTGCCAGCAGTCCGACGCAGTGGAATCAGCCCCAGCATTTT. This gives the protein CASSPTQWNQPQHF.

The chain joins TRBV3-1 to TRBJ2-1; 7 nucleotides agree with TRBD2. The CDR3 has 14 amino acids. CDR1 is LGHDT, CDR2 YNNKEL, per germline (reference sequence). V was clipped by 3 bases and J by 6 bases; unmatched bases: 5. CDR3 nucleotides: TGTGCCAGCAGCCATGGACTAGTCCGCAATGAGCAGTTCTTC. Its protein is CASSHGLVRNEQFF.

The chain uses TRBV20-1 and TRBJ2-7; D is undetermined. Germline CDR1 is DFQATT and CDR2 is SNEGSKA (reference sequence). The CDR3 length is 11 residues. V lost 6 bases to trimming and J lost 5 bases, with 11 bases between them. The CDR3 nucleotides are TGCAGTGCGTCGGTAGCTGACGAGCAGTACTTC. Its protein is CSASVADEQYF.

This clonotype appeared a single time. A much bigger clone sits one base away, suggesting this may be a read error. The J gene is TRBJ2-4, the V gene TRBV10-1; D is unclear. The DNA end lines up better with TRBJ2-7; the J call may be wrong. The CDR3 spans 15 residues. Germline loops: CDR1 WNHNN, CDR2 SYGVQD (reference sequence). The CDR3 nucleotides are TGCGCCAGCAGAGCAACCCTCGGACCGTTCGACGAGCAGTACTTC. This gives the protein CASRATLGPFDEQYF.

This clonotype was picked up a small number of times. The CDR3 bases are TGCGCCAGCAGCTTGTTGTGGATAGCGGGGGAAAAAAGTGAGCAGTTCTTC. This translates into CASSLLWIAGEKSEQFF. J is TRBJ2-1 and V is TRBV5-1; TRBD2 agrees at 9 bases. The CDR3 contains 17 residues. Germline V gene lookup returns CDR1 SGHRS and CDR2 YFSETQ. Germline trimming cut 1 base from V and 9 bases from J; bases unmatched to any gene: 14.

V gene TRBV20-1 combines with J gene TRBJ1-5; D may be TRBD1 (5 bases). Between the trimmed V and J ends, which lost 5 bases and 6 bases, there was a span of 23 bases. This CDR3 contains 16 residues. Germline CDR1 DFQATT, CDR2 SNEGSKA (reference sequence). The CDR3 loop is CSAPEAGQGGVQPQHF. DNA for the CDR3: TGCAGTGCTCCCGAGGCGGGTCAGGGAGGGGTTCAGCCCCAGCATTTT.

This rearrangement joins TRBV2 to TRBJ2-3, with 10 bases fitting TRBD1. With 3 bases clipped from V and 14 bases from J, the junction kept 23 bases outside the gene matches. The CDR3 has 18 residues. Germline-derived CDR1 and CDR2 are SNHLY and FYNNEI. The CDR3 nucleotides are TGTGCCAGCAGTGACGAGGGGGGACAGGGGACTACGCACAGATACGCGTATTTT. Translating it yields CASSDEGGQGTTHRYAYF. The full variable domain, with the rest looked up from reference TRBV2 and TRBJ2-3, is EPEVTQTPSHQVTQMGQEVILRCVPISNHLYFYWYRQILGQKVEFLVSFYNNEISEKSEIFDDQFSVERPDGSNFTLKIRSTKLEDSAMYFCASSDEGGQGTTHRYAYFGPGTRLTVL.

This clonotype appeared a few times. This rearrangement joins TRBV21-1 to TRBJ1-5; the tabulated D call, TRBD1, remains unverified against the DNA. TRBV21-1 represents a pseudogene. The CDR3 runs 18 residues. CDR3 sequence: CASSNLAGQGKDNQPQHF. The CDR3, as DNA: TGTGCCAGCAGCAATCTCGCCGGACAGGGAAAGGACAATCAGCCCCAGCATTTT.

This sequence joins TRBV7-2 and TRBJ1-2, with 8 bases lining up with TRBD1. Losses at the gene ends were 2 bases for V and 1 base for J; bases not matched to a gene: 9. CDR3 length: 17 residues. Per the germline V gene, CDR1 is SGHTA and CDR2 is FQGNSA. DNA of the CDR3: TGTGCCAGCAGCTTACTGGGCGGGACAGGAGGTAACTATGGCTACACCTTC. Translating it yields CASSLLGGTGGNYGYTF.

The gene calls are TRBV10-3 and TRBJ2-7; D gene ambiguous. The CDR3 sequence is 15 residues long. Trimming pared 0 bases from V and 1 base from J, leaving 10 bases between. Germline CDR1 ENHRY, CDR2 SYGVKD. DNA for the CDR3: TGTGCCATCAGTGAGTCCCGCACTCCGTCCTACGAGCAGTACTTC. Encoded protein: CAISESRTPSYEQYF.

V and J are TRBV25-1 and TRBJ2-1; D might be TRBD1 (5 bases). The CDR3 is 14 residues long. CDR1 MGHDK and CDR2 SYGVNS come from the germline V gene. V lost 6 bases to trimming and J lost 9 bases, with 18 bases between them. In nucleotides, the CDR3 is TGTGCCAGCAGAGACAGCTCCGTGCATAGTGAGCAGTTCTTC. It codes for CASRDSSVHSEQFF.

V is TRBV20-1 and J is TRBJ2-7; 11 nucleotides match TRBD2. This CDR3 has 13 residues. V shed 3 bases, J shed 6 bases, and the junction held 4 bases outside the gene matches. The germline V gene encodes CDR1 DFQATT and CDR2 SNEGSKA (reference sequence). CDR3 amino acids: CSASQLAGAEQYF. CDR3 bases: TGCAGTGCTAGCCAACTAGCGGGAGCCGAGCAGTACTTC.